This T cell receptor beta chain was sequenced during a study of control samples from healthy donors and cancer patients. This clone was observed a handful of times. V dropped 6 bases and J dropped 4; count of bases not matched to a gene: 6. The CDR3 contains 15 residues. From germline, CDR1 is SNHLY and CDR2 FYNNEI. Libraries were prepared by immunoSEQ multiplex PCR; TCRdb keeps only in-frame clonotypes and omits some of them. This table has 95,000 to 150,000 clones, around nine tenths appearing once. Specimen: blood. The gene calls are TRBV2 and TRBJ2-2; 9 nucleotides line up with TRBD1. This receptor was identified in a man aged 25 to 40 in good health. CDR3 sequence: CASRPQGAGTGELFF. The CDR3 DNA reads as TGTGCCAGCAGACCACAGGGGGCGGGCACCGGGGAGCTGTTTTTT.